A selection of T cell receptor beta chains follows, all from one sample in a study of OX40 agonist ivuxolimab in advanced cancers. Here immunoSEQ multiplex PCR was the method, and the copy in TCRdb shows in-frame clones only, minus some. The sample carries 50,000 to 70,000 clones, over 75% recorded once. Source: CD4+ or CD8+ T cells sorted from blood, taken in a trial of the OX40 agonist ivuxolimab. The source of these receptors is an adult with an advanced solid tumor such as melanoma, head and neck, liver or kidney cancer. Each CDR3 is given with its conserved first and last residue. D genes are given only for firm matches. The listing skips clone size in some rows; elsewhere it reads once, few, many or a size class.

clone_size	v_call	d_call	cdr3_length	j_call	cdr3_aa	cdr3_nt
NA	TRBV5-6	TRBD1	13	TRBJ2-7	CASSFGTAYEQYF	TGTGCCAGCAGCTTTGGGACAGCCTACGAGCAGTACTTC
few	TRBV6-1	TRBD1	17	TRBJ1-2	CASSEHPWQPGGYGYTF	TGTGCCAGCAGTGAACATCCGTGGCAGCCAGGGGGCTATGGCTACACCTTC
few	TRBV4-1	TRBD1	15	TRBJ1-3	CASSQGTGSGNTIYF	TGCGCCAGCAGCCAAGGGACAGGCTCTGGAAACACCATATATTTT
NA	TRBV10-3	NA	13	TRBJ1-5	CAISFGSGQPQHF	TGTGCCATCAGTTTTGGGTCGGGTCAGCCCCAGCATTTT
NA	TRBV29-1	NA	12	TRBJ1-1	CSVEDPRSEAFF	TGCAGCGTTGAAGATCCGAGGTCCGAAGCTTTCTTT
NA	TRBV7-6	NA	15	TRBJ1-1	CASSLFGAMNTEAFF	TGTGCCAGCAGCCTTTTTGGGGCAATGAACACTGAAGCTTTCTTT
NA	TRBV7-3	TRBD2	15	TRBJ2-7	CASSSTPSGPYEQYF	TGTGCCAGCAGCTCTACGCCTAGCGGGCCCTACGAGCAGTACTTC
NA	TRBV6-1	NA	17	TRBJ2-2	CASSEGRGRVNTGELFF	TGTGCCAGCAGTGAAGGGAGGGGCAGGGTGAACACCGGGGAGCTGTTTTTT
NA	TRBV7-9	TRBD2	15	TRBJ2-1	CASSLGTSGDDEQFF	TGTGCCAGCAGCTTGGGAACTAGCGGGGATGATGAGCAGTTCTTC
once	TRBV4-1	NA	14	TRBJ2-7	CASSQTGVAYEQYF	TGCGCCAGCAGCCAGACGGGTGTCGCCTACGAGCAGTACTTC